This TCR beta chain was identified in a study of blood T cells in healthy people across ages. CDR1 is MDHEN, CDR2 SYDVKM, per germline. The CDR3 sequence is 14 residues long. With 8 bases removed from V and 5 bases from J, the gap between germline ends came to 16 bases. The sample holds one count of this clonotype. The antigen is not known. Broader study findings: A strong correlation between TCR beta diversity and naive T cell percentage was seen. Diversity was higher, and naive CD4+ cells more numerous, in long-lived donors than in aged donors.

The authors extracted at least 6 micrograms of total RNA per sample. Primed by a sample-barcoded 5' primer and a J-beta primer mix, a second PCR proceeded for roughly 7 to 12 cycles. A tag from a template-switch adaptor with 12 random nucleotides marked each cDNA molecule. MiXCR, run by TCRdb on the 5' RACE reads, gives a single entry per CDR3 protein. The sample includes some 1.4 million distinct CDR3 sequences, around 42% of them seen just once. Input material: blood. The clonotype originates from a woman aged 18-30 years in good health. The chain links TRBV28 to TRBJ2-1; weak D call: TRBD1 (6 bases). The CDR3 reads CASGYPGQNNEQFF. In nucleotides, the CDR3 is TGTGCCAGCGGTTATCCGGGACAAAACAATGAGCAGTTCTTC.